Presented here are 14 T cell receptor beta chains from one specimen sequenced in a study of T cell repertoires in ileal Crohn's disease. Profiling relied on immunoSEQ multiplex PCR, and the TCRdb table lists in-frame clones only, not all of them. This sample has about 8,400 clones, with approximately 80% found just once. The sample comprised ileal tissue. The source is an adult with Crohn's disease.

The gene calls are TRBV29-1 and TRBJ2-1; 7 bases fit TRBD1. Trimming at V came to 6 bases and at J to 3 bases, leaving 11 bases not matched to a gene. Germline assignment: CDR1 SQVTM and CDR2 ANQGSEA. This CDR3 is built from 15 residues. The CDR3 nucleotides read TGCAGCGTCTCAACGGGACAGAGAATCTACAATGAGCAGTTCTTC. Its protein product is CSVSTGQRIYNEQFF.

In this sample, this clone turned up once. This sequence joins TRBV6-5 and TRBJ2-1; D remains ambiguous. The CDR3 runs 13 residues. In germline, CDR1 is MNHEY, CDR2 SVGAGI. V shed 5 bases and J shed 4 bases, with 9 bases lying between them. The CDR3 region is CASSARRYNEQFF. The CDR3 DNA sequence: TGTGCCAGCAGTGCTAGAAGGTACAATGAGCAGTTCTTC.

The rearrangement links TRBV9 to TRBJ2-7; 9 bases match TRBD1. The V gene's germline CDR1 is SGDLS and CDR2 YYNGEE. J gave up 6 bases and V 4 bases, and 8 bases lay outside the gene matches. This CDR3 is built from 14 residues. The CDR3: CASSSDRGSFEQYF. The CDR3 DNA follows: TGTGCCAGCAGCTCGGACAGGGGATCTTTCGAGCAGTACTTC.

The chain carries TRBV4-1 and TRBJ1-1; perhaps TRBD1 as D (5 bases). V gave up 1 base and J gave up 0 bases, with 9 bases separating them. The CDR3 sequence is 15 residues long. The germline V gene has CDR1 MGHRA and CDR2 YSYEKL. Here the CDR3 reads CASSQGPGMNTEAFF. In DNA form, the CDR3 reads TGCGCCAGCAGCCAAGGACCAGGGATGAACACTGAAGCTTTCTTT.

This chain uses TRBV28 with TRBJ2-2; possibly TRBD2 for D (5 bases). In germline, CDR1 is MDHEN, CDR2 SYDVKM. The CDR3 length is 17 residues. Trimming stripped 4 bases from V and 3 bases from J, with 18 bases between. In DNA form, the CDR3 reads TGTGCCAGCAGTTACGAGGGTATCGGAGCTGACACCGGGGAGCTGTTTTTT. The encoded protein is CASSYEGIGADTGELFF.

The rearrangement joins TRBV4-2 to TRBJ2-1, with TRBD2 as a possible D gene (5 bases). The germline gives CDR1 LGHNA, CDR2 YNFKEQ. The V gene lost 3 bases and the J gene lost 1 base, with 16 bases spanning the gap. This CDR3 has 17 amino acids. The CDR3 sequence is CASSHSGSTRSYNEQFF. CDR3 bases: TGTGCCAGCAGCCACTCGGGGTCGACGAGGTCCTACAATGAGCAGTTCTTC.

V gene TRBV4-1 combines with J gene TRBJ2-5; D uncertain. Trimming took 1 base from V and 10 from J, leaving 19 bases between them. Germline V gene data show CDR1 as MGHRA and CDR2 as YSYEKL. The CDR3 is 15 amino acids. CDR3 protein: CASSQGSQLSGDQYF. The CDR3 nucleotides are TGCGCCAGCAGCCAAGGGTCGCAGCTGAGTGGCGACCAGTACTTC.

The chain recombines TRBV7-8 with TRBJ2-2; D not resolved. Trimming shortened V by 5 bases and J by 6 bases, and 10 bases separated the two germline ends. Germline V gives CDR1 SGHVS, CDR2 FQNEAQ. This CDR3 is built from 13 residues. The CDR3 here is CASSPSTAGELFF. CDR3 DNA: TGTGCCAGCAGCCCTAGTACCGCCGGGGAGCTGTTTTTT.

V is TRBV2 and J is TRBJ2-7, with D hard to call. The germline V gene has CDR1 SNHLY and CDR2 FYNNEI. V lost 7 bases, J lost 0 bases, and 13 bases lay in between. The CDR3 is made up of 14 amino acids. The CDR3 nucleotides read TGTGCCAGCACTATGGCTCTATACTCCTACGAGCAGTACTTC. Translated: CASTMALYSYEQYF. Based on the CDR3 plus reference TRBV2 and TRBJ2-7, the full variable domain is EPEVTQTPSHQVTQMGQEVILRCVPISNHLYFYWYRQILGQKVEFLVSFYNNEISEKSEIFDDQFSVERPDGSNFTLKIRSTKLEDSAMYFCASTMALYSYEQYFGPGTRLTVT.

The chain combines TRBV2 with TRBJ1-3; unclear D gene. V gave up 1 base and J gave up 0 bases, with 7 bases separating them. Germline CDR1 SNHLY, CDR2 FYNNEI. CDR3 size: 15 residues. CDR3 coding DNA: TGTGCCAGCAGTGAAGGGACCTACTCTGGAAACACCATATATTTT. Translated, it gives CASSEGTYSGNTIYF.

The chain employs TRBV28 and TRBJ2-7; no clear D gene. The CDR3 spans 11 residues. Trimming pared 3 bases from V and 4 bases from J, leaving 4 bases between. The germline V gene encodes CDR1 MDHEN and CDR2 SYDVKM. The CDR3 is CASSFLYEQYF. In DNA form, the CDR3 reads TGTGCCAGCAGTTTCCTTTACGAGCAGTACTTC.

The chain is built from TRBV29-1 and TRBJ2-5; 9 nucleotides match TRBD2. There are 16 residues in the CDR3. Germline CDR1 reads SQVTM; CDR2 reads ANQGSEA. J gave up 2 bases and V 6 bases, and 13 bases lay outside the gene matches. The CDR3 loop reads CSVTHASGAPQETQYF. The CDR3 DNA sequence: TGCAGCGTCACTCACGCTAGCGGGGCACCTCAAGAGACCCAGTACTTC.

Within the sample, this clone is large. The rearrangement uses TRBV14 and TRBJ2-2, with a tentative D call TRBD2 (5 bases). Trimming removed 1 base from V and 3 bases from J, with 9 bases in between. Germline loops: CDR1 SGHDN, CDR2 FVKESK. This CDR3 region has 15 residues. CDR3 DNA sequence: TGTGCCAGCAGCCAAGGGACTGGCTACACCGGGGAGCTGTTTTTT. It is translated as CASSQGTGYTGELFF.

This clone turned up a few times. The chain joins TRBV10-3 to TRBJ2-7; D might be TRBD2 (5 bases). The CDR3 is 14 amino acids. The V end was cut by 3 bases, the J end by 4 bases, with 13 bases between. The V gene's germline CDR1 is ENHRY and CDR2 SYGVKD. The CDR3 region has the DNA TGTGCCATCAGTGAAGGCGGGTTCGCATACGAGCAGTACTTC. Protein: CAISEGGFAYEQYF.